The 22 T cell receptor beta chains listed next were all sequenced from one sample in a study of cytomegalovirus exposure and HLA in healthy donors. In the PCR, 60 Vbeta and 13 Jbeta primers were used. Assay used: immunoSEQ multiplex PCR; TCRdb lists only in-frame clones, some missing. The table shows more than 95,000 clones, with 60% to 80% occurring only once. Sequencing was performed on PBMCs. All receptors derive from a man aged 30-40 years in good health and CMV-seronegative.

This rearrangement joins TRBV18 to TRBJ2-5, with 10 nucleotides matching TRBD2. Germline V CDR1 and CDR2: KGHSH, LQKENI. V lost 1 base, J lost 1 base, and 3 bases stayed unmatched. This CDR3 spans 16 amino acids. The CDR3 nucleotides read TGTGCCAGCTCACCACTAGCGGGGGGTATCCAAGAGACCCAGTACTTC. It translates to CASSPLAGGIQETQYF.

V gene TRBV11-2 combines with J gene TRBJ1-3, with D maybe TRBD1 (6 bases). This CDR3 has 15 residues. V lost 4 bases to trimming and J lost 5 bases, with 15 bases between them. The germline V gene has CDR1 SGHAT and CDR2 FQNNGV. The CDR3 loop is CASSSQTGLRNTIYF. DNA for the CDR3: TGTGCCAGCAGCTCTCAGACAGGTTTAAGAAACACCATATATTTT.

CDR3: CASSRTGSETYTF. CDR3 nucleotides: TGTGCCAGCAGCCGGACAGGGTCTGAGACCTACACCTTC. This chain uses TRBV7-2 with TRBJ1-2; the match to TRBD1 covers 8 bases. The germline CDR1 and CDR2 sequences are SGHTA and FQGNSA. Unmatched junction bases numbered 9, after V lost 5 bases and J lost 10 bases. The CDR3 totals 13 residues.

The rearrangement links TRBV2 to TRBJ2-3; 9 nucleotides align to TRBD2. Germline V gene data show CDR1 as SNHLY and CDR2 as FYNNEI. J lost 3 bases, V lost 3 bases, and 7 bases had no gene match. This CDR3 spans 16 amino acids. CDR3 amino acids: CASSDGASGVTDTQYF. The DNA for the CDR3 is TGTGCCAGCAGTGACGGGGCTAGCGGGGTTACAGATACGCAGTATTTT.

The rearrangement links TRBV6-4 to TRBJ2-1; TRBD2 agrees at 10 bases. J was trimmed by 0 bases and V by 4 bases; bases with no gene match: 3. CDR1 is MRHNA and CDR2 is SNTAGT in the germline V gene. This CDR3 spans 16 amino acids. CDR3 loop: CASSVTSGDSYNEQFF. CDR3 bases: TGTGCCAGCAGTGTTACTAGCGGGGACTCCTACAATGAGCAGTTCTTC.

The count of this clone is one. The chain joins TRBV5-4 to TRBJ2-2; 12 bases agree with TRBD2. The CDR3 totals 16 residues. With 4 bases clipped from V and 4 bases from J, the junction kept 5 bases outside the gene matches. CDR1 and CDR2 (germline): SGHNT, YYREEE (reference sequence). The CDR3 nucleotides read TGTGCCAGCAGCGCTGGACTAGCGGGGACCACCGGGGAGCTGTTTTTT. It is translated as CASSAGLAGTTGELFF. Together with reference TRBV5-4 and TRBJ2-2, the CDR3 gives the full variable domain: ETGVTQSPTHLIKTRGQQVTLRCSSQSGHNTVSWYQQALGQGPQFIFQYYREEENGRGNFPPRFSGLQFPNYSSELNVNALELDDSALYLCASSAGLAGTTGELFFGEGSRLTVL.

The gene calls are TRBV19 and TRBJ1-5; perhaps TRBD1 as D (6 bases). From germline, CDR1 is LNHDA and CDR2 SQIVND (reference sequence). The CDR3 runs 13 residues. The V gene lost 7 bases and the J gene lost 8 bases, with 15 bases spanning the gap. The DNA of the CDR3 is TGTGCCAGTAAAACACAGGGTGCGGAGCCCCAGCATTTT. Protein product: CASKTQGAEPQHF.

The chain uses TRBV9 and TRBJ2-2; 7 positions agree with TRBD1. Per the germline V gene, CDR1 is SGDLS and CDR2 is YYNGEE. The CDR3 totals 14 residues. Losses at the gene ends were 0 bases for V and 6 bases for J; bases not matched to a gene: 2. The DNA for the CDR3 is TGTGCCAGCAGCGTAGGGCAGGGGGCCGGGGAGCTGTTTTTT. Amino acid sequence: CASSVGQGAGELFF.

The rearrangement joins TRBV7-9 to TRBJ1-1, with D possibly being TRBD1 (5 bases). V dropped 5 bases and J dropped 0 bases, with 13 bases sitting between them. The CDR3 sequence is 15 residues long. Germline CDR1 and CDR2: SEHNR and FQNEAQ (reference sequence). The CDR3 region is CASSPLDIVNTEAFF. CDR3 bases: TGTGCCAGCAGCCCGCTGGACATAGTGAACACTGAAGCTTTCTTT.

This clone turned up a few times. The chain couples TRBV5-6 to TRBJ1-3; TRBD1 is a possible D gene (5 bases). The V end lost 0 bases, the J end lost 0 bases, and 10 bases lay between the germline ends. The CDR3 has 16 amino acids. Germline V CDR1 and CDR2: SGHDT, YYEEEE. The CDR3 protein is CASSLVGDFSGNTIYF. For the CDR3, the DNA is TGTGCCAGCAGCTTGGTTGGGGACTTCTCTGGAAACACCATATATTTT. The variable domain in full, with the rest retrieved from reference TRBV5-6 and TRBJ1-3, is DAGVTQSPTHLIKTRGQQVTLRCSPKSGHDTVSWYQQALGQGPQFIFQYYEEEERQRGNFPDRFSGHQFPNYSSELNVNALLLGDSALYLCASSLVGDFSGNTIYFGEGSWLTVV.

This clone was recorded a few times. The rearrangement uses TRBV30 and TRBJ1-2, with unresolved D. CDR1 GTSNPN and CDR2 SVGIG come from the germline V gene (reference sequence). The CDR3 is 13 amino acids. V was clipped by 0 bases and J by 4 bases, with 9 bases between them. CDR3 sequence: CAWSVQPGYGYTF. CDR3 bases: TGTGCCTGGAGTGTACAACCTGGCTATGGCTACACCTTC. Together with reference TRBV30 and TRBJ1-2, the CDR3 gives the full variable domain: SQTIHQWPATLVQPVGSPLSLECTVEGTSNPNLYWYRQAAGRGLQLLFYSVGIGQISSEVPQNLSASRPQDRQFILSSKKLLLSDSGFYLCAWSVQPGYGYTFGSGTRLTVV.

The CDR3 sequence is CASSFSGTGGLNEQFF. The CDR3 coding sequence is TGTGCCAGCAGTTTCTCTGGGACAGGGGGCTTGAATGAGCAGTTCTTC. V usage is TRBV6-4 and J usage is TRBJ2-1; TRBD1 agrees at 12 bases. The CDR3 is 16 amino acids. The V gene end was trimmed by 5 bases and the J gene end by 7 bases; junction bases not matched to a gene: 9. The germline CDR1 and CDR2 sequences are MRHNA and SNTAGT.

The chain combines TRBV7-9 with TRBJ2-7, with TRBD1 matching over 8 bases. The trim removed 5 bases at V and 6 bases at J, leaving 12 bases unmatched. The CDR3 length is 15 residues. CDR1 SEHNR and CDR2 FQNEAQ come from the germline V gene (reference sequence). The CDR3 loop reads CASSPLVGTGGEQYF. The CDR3 DNA sequence: TGTGCCAGCAGCCCTCTGGTGGGGACAGGAGGCGAGCAGTACTTC.

The chain has TRBV4-1 and TRBJ2-3, with 9 positions matching TRBD2. After removal of 1 base from V and 4 bases from J, the junction contained 9 bases not matched to a gene. Germline V gene sequence: CDR1 MGHRA, CDR2 YSYEKL. The length of the CDR3 is 17 residues. CDR3 sequence (DNA): TGCGCCAGCAGCCAAGGGAGCGGCGGGGGGGCAGCAGATACGCAGTATTTT. Protein sequence: CASSQGSGGGAADTQYF.

This clone was detected a few times. The chain employs TRBV5-5 and TRBJ1-6, with 9 bases identical to TRBD1. Germline-derived CDR1 and CDR2 are SGHKS and YYEKEE (reference sequence). V gave up 4 bases and J gave up 7 bases; unmatched junction bases: 6. The CDR3 runs to 15 residues. Here the CDR3 reads CASSLGTGRNSPLHF. The CDR3 DNA sequence: TGTGCCAGCAGCCTCGGGACAGGGCGGAATTCACCCCTCCACTTT. The complete variable domain, with remaining parts taken from reference TRBV5-5 and TRBJ1-6, reads DAGVTQSPTHLIKTRGQQVTLRCSPISGHKSVSWYQQVLGQGPQFIFQYYEKEERGRGNFPDRFSARQFPNYSSELNVNALLLGDSALYLCASSLGTGRNSPLHFGNGTRLTVT.

V is TRBV11-2 and J is TRBJ2-7; D gene ambiguous. V lost 4 bases, J lost 3 bases, and 4 bases lay in between. This CDR3 is built from 11 residues. The germline V gene encodes CDR1 SGHAT and CDR2 FQNNGV. CDR3 sequence reads: CASSSFYEQYF. DNA for the CDR3: TGTGCCAGCAGCTCCTTCTACGAGCAGTACTTC.

This clone was counted only a few times. This rearrangement joins TRBV19 to TRBJ1-2; D may be TRBD1 (6 bases). This CDR3 spans 12 amino acids. From germline, CDR1 is LNHDA and CDR2 SQIVND (reference sequence). Trimming left V 4 bases short and J 4 bases short, with 7 bases between. Here the CDR3 reads CASSRTVYGYTF. CDR3 nucleotides: TGTGCCAGTAGTAGGACAGTCTATGGCTACACCTTC.

The chain couples TRBV29-1 to TRBJ2-5; the D gene is possibly TRBD2 (6 bases). V gave up 5 bases and J gave up 5 bases, with 15 bases separating them. This CDR3 comprises 13 residues. Germline V gene data show CDR1 as SQVTM and CDR2 as ANQGSEA. The CDR3 DNA reads TGCAGCGTTAATGACGGGGGTCTCGAGACCCAGTACTTC. This gives the protein CSVNDGGLETQYF.

On this clone: The identical CDR3 is also encoded by other nucleotide sequences in the sample. The chain couples TRBV30 to TRBJ1-6, with D hard to call. This CDR3 is built from 12 residues. V was pared by 5 bases and J by 7 bases, with 9 bases between. Germline V gene lookup returns CDR1 GTSNPN and CDR2 SVGIG (reference sequence). CDR3 protein: CAWERVNSPLHF. The CDR3 nucleotides are TGTGCCTGGGAGCGGGTAAATTCACCCCTCCACTTT.

The genes are TRBV29-1 and TRBJ2-5; D possibly corresponds to TRBD2 (6 bases). V lost 6 bases to trimming and J lost 5 bases, with 19 bases between them. The germline V gene encodes CDR1 SQVTM and CDR2 ANQGSEA. This CDR3 has 14 residues. CDR3 sequence: CSVAQLGGAETQYF. CDR3 DNA: TGCAGCGTCGCCCAGTTGGGGGGAGCCGAGACCCAGTACTTC.

The gene calls are TRBV7-8 and TRBJ1-1; D is undetermined. V was trimmed by 1 base and J by 6 bases, leaving 12 bases between them. Germline V gene lookup returns CDR1 SGHVS and CDR2 FQNEAQ. The CDR3 covers 14 residues. The CDR3 DNA follows: TGTGCCAGCAGCTTAGGTTTAGTGAGTTCTGAAGCTTTCTTT. Translated, it gives CASSLGLVSSEAFF.

The chain employs TRBV7-9 and TRBJ1-2; 7 bases are shared with TRBD1. V was clipped by 1 base and J by 11 bases; unmatched bases: 4. This CDR3 is 12 amino acids long. In germline, CDR1 is SEHNR, CDR2 FQNEAQ (reference sequence). The CDR3 bases are TGTGCCAGCAGCTTAGGACAGGGAGGTTACACCTTC. Residues: CASSLGQGGYTF.